This T cell receptor (beta chain) was captured by sequencing in a study of blood T cell repertoires in COVID-19. Germline CDR1 and CDR2: MDHEN and SYDVKM. Trimming cost V 5 bases and J 10 bases; bases outside gene matches: 8. This CDR3 has 15 amino acids. This clone was picked up one time. Recovered participants had two consecutive negative NP/OP PCR tests, healthcare professional clearance, or symptom resolution. Assay used: immunoSEQ multiplex PCR; TCRdb lists only in-frame clones, some missing. The repertoire holds about 140,000 clones, with about 75% as singletons. The chain combines TRBV28 with TRBJ1-6; 10 positions match TRBD1. Source material: PBMCs or T cells enriched from blood (not recorded which). The source is a woman aged 50 to 60 who had recovered from COVID-19. Written as DNA, the CDR3 is TGTGCCAGCAGTCTACCGGGACAGGGGAAATCACCCCTCCACTTT. Encoded protein: CASSLPGQGKSPLHF.